The 30 T cell receptor beta chains in this list originate from one sample, sequenced in a study of OX40 agonist ivuxolimab in advanced cancers. Sequencing was performed with immunoSEQ multiplex PCR; in TCRdb, only in-frame clones are kept and a portion is missing. The sample carries tens of thousands of clones, just under 85% recorded once. Sample: CD4+ or CD8+ T cells sorted from blood, taken in a trial of the OX40 agonist ivuxolimab. These receptors came from an adult with an advanced solid tumor such as melanoma, head and neck, liver or kidney cancer.

The V gene is TRBV7-2, the J gene TRBJ2-1, with D hard to call. The germline V gene encodes CDR1 SGHTA and CDR2 FQGNSA. V dropped 3 bases and J dropped 4 bases, with 4 bases sitting between them. CDR3 size: 12 residues. The DNA for the CDR3 is TGTGCCAGCAGCTTCACATACAATGAGCAGTTCTTC. It yields the protein CASSFTYNEQFF.

The gene calls are TRBV5-5 and TRBJ2-2; D remains unclear. Trimming removed 0 bases at V and 0 bases at J, with 9 bases between. The CDR3 consists of 16 residues. Germline V gene data show CDR1 as SGHKS and CDR2 as YYEKEE (reference sequence). Here the CDR3 DNA reads TGTGCCAGCAGCTTGGAAGGTAGTGCGAACACCGGGGAGCTGTTTTTT. This translates into CASSLEGSANTGELFF. Full variable domain (rest looked up from reference TRBV5-5 and TRBJ2-2): DAGVTQSPTHLIKTRGQQVTLRCSPISGHKSVSWYQQVLGQGPQFIFQYYEKEERGRGNFPDRFSARQFPNYSSELNVNALLLGDSALYLCASSLEGSANTGELFFGEGSRLTVL.

CDR3 nucleotides: TGTGCCTGGAGTCCGGGACAGGGGGTAGGCTACACCTTC. Encoded protein: CAWSPGQGVGYTF. J is TRBJ1-2 and V is TRBV30; 11 bases map to TRBD1. Germline loops: CDR1 GTSNPN, CDR2 SVGIG (reference sequence). This CDR3 comprises 13 residues. J lost 8 bases, V lost 2 bases, and 4 bases had no gene match.

V is TRBV15 and J is TRBJ2-2; no reliable D call. Germline CDR1 and CDR2: LNHNV and YYDKDF (reference sequence). V lost 3 bases, J lost 2 bases, and 7 bases lay in between. The CDR3 runs to 14 residues. The CDR3 DNA follows: TGTGCCACCAGCAGGGATTATAACACCGGGGAGCTGTTTTTT. It yields the protein CATSRDYNTGELFF.

The chain is built from TRBV18 and TRBJ2-5, with 7 positions matching TRBD2. The junction had 5 bases not matched to a gene; V was cut back by 6 bases and J by 4 bases. This CDR3 spans 13 amino acids. CDR1 and CDR2 (germline): KGHSH, LQKENI. The CDR3 here is CASSKRGGETQYF. For the CDR3, the DNA is TGTGCCAGCTCGAAGCGGGGAGGAGAGACCCAGTACTTC.

The V call is TRBV5-4, the J call TRBJ1-1; 9 bases line up with TRBD1. Unmatched junction bases numbered 8, after V lost 1 base and J lost 4 bases. Germline CDR1 and CDR2: SGHNT and YYREEE (reference sequence). This CDR3 contains 16 residues. The CDR3 sequence is CASSLPTGGPSTEAFF. The CDR3 DNA follows: TGTGCCAGCAGCTTGCCAACAGGGGGCCCGAGCACTGAAGCTTTCTTT.

The gene calls are TRBV5-6 and TRBJ1-3, with D tentatively TRBD1 (6 bases). Trimming cost V 1 base and J 2 bases, with 10 bases left between them. The CDR3 has 15 residues. The V gene's germline CDR1 is SGHDT and CDR2 YYEEEE. The DNA of the CDR3 is TGTGCCAGCAGCTTGCTGGGGGCGACTGGAAACACCATATATTTT. It specifies CASSLLGATGNTIYF.

This chain links TRBV7-3 with TRBJ2-5, with D perhaps given as TRBD1 or TRBD2 (5 bases each). Trimming pared 5 bases from V and 4 bases from J, leaving 14 bases between. This CDR3 is built from 14 residues. Per the germline V gene, CDR1 is SGHTA and CDR2 is FQGTGA. The CDR3 DNA reads as TGTGCCAGCAGCCCTTTCGGGGCGGGAGAGACCCAGTACTTC. Its protein is CASSPFGAGETQYF.

The chain uses TRBV7-2 and TRBJ2-1; D not certain. V lost 0 bases, J lost 12 bases, and 18 bases lay in between. Germline V gives CDR1 SGHTA, CDR2 FQGNSA. The CDR3 totals 15 residues. The CDR3 loop is CASSLAQVLKHGQFF. CDR3 coding DNA: TGTGCCAGCAGCTTAGCGCAGGTCCTTAAACATGGGCAGTTCTTC. Combining the CDR3 with reference TRBV7-2 and TRBJ2-1 gives the whole variable domain GAGVSQSPSNKVTEKGKDVELRCDPISGHTALYWYRQSLGQGLEFLIYFQGNSAPDKSGLPSDRFSAERTGGSVSTLTIQRTQQEDSAVYLCASSLAQVLKHGQFFGPGTRLTVL.

The chain recombines TRBV2 with TRBJ1-6; TRBD1 might be the D (5 bases). V was clipped by 3 bases and J by 7 bases, with 16 bases between them. Germline V CDR1 and CDR2: SNHLY, FYNNEI. The CDR3 length is 16 residues. In DNA form, the CDR3 reads TGTGCCAGCAGTGACGGGGCGACAAGAGGGAATTCACCCCTCCACTTT. As protein: CASSDGATRGNSPLHF. Looking up the rest from reference TRBV2 and TRBJ1-6 gives the full variable domain: EPEVTQTPSHQVTQMGQEVILRCVPISNHLYFYWYRQILGQKVEFLVSFYNNEISEKSEIFDDQFSVERPDGSNFTLKIRSTKLEDSAMYFCASSDGATRGNSPLHFGNGTRLTVT.

The chain uses TRBV6-6 and TRBJ2-1; 11 nucleotides match TRBD2. The V segment lost 2 bases and the J segment 7 bases; nucleotides outside the gene matches: 7. The CDR3 is made up of 16 amino acids. Germline loops: CDR1 MNHNY, CDR2 SVGAGI (reference sequence). The CDR3 coding sequence is TGTGCCAGCAGTTACCGGGCTAGCGGGGGGTTGAATGAGCAGTTCTTC. Its protein product is CASSYRASGGLNEQFF.

The chain combines TRBV6-1 with TRBJ1-2; 8 nucleotides align to TRBD1. V shed 7 bases, J shed 2 bases, and the junction held 9 bases outside the gene matches. The CDR3 contains 15 residues. CDR1 is MNHNS, CDR2 SASEGT, per germline. DNA of the CDR3: TGTGCCAGCACTCCAGGGGGCGCAGAAAACTATGGCTACACCTTC. The encoded protein is CASTPGGAENYGYTF.

This rearrangement joins TRBV6-1 to TRBJ2-3; D gene ambiguous. With 6 bases removed from V and 2 bases from J, the gap between germline ends came to 3 bases. The CDR3 runs 11 residues. Germline V gene sequence: CDR1 MNHNS, CDR2 SASEGT. The CDR3 DNA reads TGTGCCAGCAGAGTCACAGATACGCAGTATTTT. Protein sequence: CASRVTDTQYF.

This clone showed up just once. The V call is TRBV1, the J call TRBJ1-2. TRBV1 is a pseudogene locus. The CDR3 spans 16 residues. CDR3 region: CTSSQSWDGKNYGYTF. The DNA for the CDR3 is TGCACCAGCAGCCAAAGCTGGGACGGGAAAAACTATGGCTACACCTTC.

J is TRBJ2-7 and V is TRBV7-6; D unresolved. V lost 1 base to trimming and J lost 9 bases, with 13 bases between them. The CDR3 is 13 amino acids. Per germline, CDR1 SGHVS and CDR2 FNYEAQ. This chain's CDR3 is CASSLVSPGGQYF. The CDR3 DNA reads as TGTGCCAGCAGCTTAGTATCTCCCGGCGGGCAGTACTTC.

The CDR3 sequence: CASSLGREYNEQFF. Here the CDR3 DNA reads TGTGCCAGCAGCTTAGGTCGGGAGTATAATGAGCAGTTCTTC. The chain is built from TRBV11-3 and TRBJ2-1; D perhaps matches TRBD2 (6 bases). Germline V CDR1 and CDR2: SGHNT, YENEEA. Trimming took off 1 base at V and 7 bases at J, with 11 bases between the two ends. This CDR3 region has 14 residues. Full variable domain (rest looked up from reference TRBV11-3 and TRBJ2-1): EAGVVQSPRYKIIEKKQPVAFWCNPISGHNTLYWYLQNLGQGPELLIRYENEEAVDDSQLPKDRFSAERLKGVDSTLKIQPAELGDSAVYLCASSLGREYNEQFFGPGTRLTVL.

The chain carries TRBV11-1 and TRBJ2-7; D might be TRBD1 (7 bases). Germline V gene sequence: CDR1 SGHAT, CDR2 FQDESV (reference sequence). V was clipped by 3 bases and J by 5 bases, with 11 bases between them. The CDR3 is made up of 13 amino acids. As DNA, the CDR3 is TGTGCCAGCAGCTTCGACAGGGAGGACGAGCAGTACTTC. Its protein is CASSFDREDEQYF.

This chain connects TRBV27 to TRBJ2-5; 14 positions match TRBD2. CDR3 length equals 16 residues. Germline V gives CDR1 MNHEY, CDR2 SMNVEV (reference sequence). With V trimmed by 4 bases and J by 5 bases, 6 bases remained unmatched. The CDR3 nucleotides are TGTGCCAGCAGTTCCGGGACTAGCGGGAGACAGGAGACCCAGTACTTC. Its protein is CASSSGTSGRQETQYF.

The chain is built from TRBV14 and TRBJ1-2; possible D gene TRBD1, 5 bases. This CDR3 has 15 amino acids. The ends were cut back, 5 bases at V and 3 bases at J, with 16 bases in the middle. Germline V gene sequence: CDR1 SGHDN, CDR2 FVKESK. The chain's CDR3 is CASSVRDLKYYGYTF. CDR3 in DNA: TGTGCCAGCAGCGTTCGGGACCTTAAGTACTATGGCTACACCTTC.

The chain is built from TRBV11-2 and TRBJ2-7; possibly TRBD2 for D (6 bases). This CDR3 contains 16 residues. The germline V and J ends were trimmed by 3 bases and 2 bases, with 17 bases remaining between them. The germline V gene has CDR1 SGHAT and CDR2 FQNNGV. The CDR3 DNA follows: TGTGCCAGCAGCTTGACCCGGGACTCCCTTACCTACGAGCAGTACTTC. This gives the protein CASSLTRDSLTYEQYF.

The chain recombines TRBV21-1 with TRBJ2-3; the D call TRBD2 from the table was never checked on the DNA. TRBV21-1 constitutes a pseudogene. This CDR3 has 16 amino acids. Written as DNA, the CDR3 is TGTGCCAGAGGGACTAGCGGCCTTACTTGTACAGATACGCAGTATTTT. It is translated as CARGTSGLTCTDTQYF.

This chain connects TRBV4-2 to TRBJ1-2; 10 nucleotides agree with TRBD1. The ends lost 6 bases at V and 5 bases at J; junction bases unmatched: 6. Germline values: CDR1 LGHNA, CDR2 YNFKEQ. This CDR3 contains 14 residues. CDR3 amino acids: CASRGGQGIYGYTF. CDR3 bases: TGTGCCAGCAGAGGGGGACAGGGGATTTATGGCTACACCTTC.

This chain uses TRBV28 with TRBJ2-1; 10 bases are shared with TRBD2. Per the germline V gene, CDR1 is MDHEN and CDR2 is SYDVKM. V lost 6 bases to trimming and J lost 3 bases; unmatched junction nucleotides: 2. The CDR3 extends over 14 amino acids. The CDR3 loop is CASRRTSGYNEQFF. Here the CDR3 DNA reads TGTGCCAGCAGACGGACTAGCGGCTACAATGAGCAGTTCTTC.

The chain links TRBV7-2 to TRBJ2-1; TRBD1 agrees at 7 bases. Germline V lookup: CDR1 SGHTA, CDR2 FQGNSA. V shed 5 bases and J 7 bases; nucleotides not matched to a gene: 8. The CDR3 is 14 residues long. CDR3 sequence (DNA): TGTGCCAGCAGCCCGACAGGGTTTAGGAATGAGCAGTTCTTC. This codes for CASSPTGFRNEQFF. Full variable domain (outside the CDR3, taken from reference TRBV7-2 and TRBJ2-1): GAGVSQSPSNKVTEKGKDVELRCDPISGHTALYWYRQSLGQGLEFLIYFQGNSAPDKSGLPSDRFSAERTGGSVSTLTIQRTQQEDSAVYLCASSPTGFRNEQFFGPGTRLTVL.

The CDR3 spells CAWSEGMGTEAFF. The DNA for the CDR3 is TGTGCCTGGAGTGAGGGGATGGGCACTGAAGCTTTCTTT. The gene calls are TRBV30 and TRBJ1-1; TRBD1 is a possible D gene (5 bases). This CDR3 has 13 residues. The germline V gene encodes CDR1 GTSNPN and CDR2 SVGIG (reference sequence). V gave up 1 base and J gave up 4 bases, with 10 bases separating them.

This clone occurred once. This chain links TRBV7-2 with TRBJ2-3; 7 bases line up with TRBD2. The CDR3 extends over 15 amino acids. V dropped 1 base and J dropped 4; count of bases not matched to a gene: 5. CDR1 SGHTA and CDR2 FQGNSA come from the germline V gene. The CDR3 protein is CASSLDGSGADTQYF. The DNA for the CDR3 is TGTGCCAGCAGCTTAGACGGGAGCGGGGCAGATACGCAGTATTTT.

This clone was observed a few times. This chain links TRBV5-1 with TRBJ2-1, with TRBD2 identical over 11 bases. The CDR3 length is 16 residues. Germline CDR1 and CDR2: SGHRS and YFSETQ. V lost 0 bases to trimming and J lost 10 bases; unmatched junction nucleotides: 9. CDR3 nucleotides: TGCGCCAGCAGCTTGGGTAGCGGGGGGGCCGGATCGGAGCAGTTCTTC. Its protein is CASSLGSGGAGSEQFF.

V gene TRBV18 combines with J gene TRBJ2-6; D is unclear. Germline V CDR1 and CDR2: KGHSH, LQKENI. The CDR3 is made up of 15 amino acids. V was cut by 6 bases and J by 0 bases, with 9 bases left in between. The CDR3 here is CASSLSHSGANVLTF. CDR3 nucleotides: TGTGCCAGCTCCCTCTCCCACTCTGGGGCCAACGTCCTGACTTTC.

CDR3 loop: CASSDRGLAGGADTQYF. Written as DNA, the CDR3 is TGCGCCAGCAGTGATAGGGGACTAGCGGGAGGAGCGGATACGCAGTATTTT. The chain couples TRBV10-1 to TRBJ2-3, with 15 bases aligning to TRBD2. The CDR3 runs to 17 residues. V lost 3 bases and J lost 6; bases outside the gene matches: 7. Germline assignment: CDR1 WNHNN and CDR2 SYGVQD (reference sequence).

The chain has TRBV2 and TRBJ2-1; D remains unclear. This CDR3 has 15 amino acids. Germline-derived CDR1 and CDR2 are SNHLY and FYNNEI. Trimming left V 4 bases short and J 0 bases short, with 10 bases between. CDR3 in amino acids: CASSVDAGSYNEQFF. As DNA, the CDR3 is TGTGCCAGCAGTGTTGACGCCGGCTCCTACAATGAGCAGTTCTTC.